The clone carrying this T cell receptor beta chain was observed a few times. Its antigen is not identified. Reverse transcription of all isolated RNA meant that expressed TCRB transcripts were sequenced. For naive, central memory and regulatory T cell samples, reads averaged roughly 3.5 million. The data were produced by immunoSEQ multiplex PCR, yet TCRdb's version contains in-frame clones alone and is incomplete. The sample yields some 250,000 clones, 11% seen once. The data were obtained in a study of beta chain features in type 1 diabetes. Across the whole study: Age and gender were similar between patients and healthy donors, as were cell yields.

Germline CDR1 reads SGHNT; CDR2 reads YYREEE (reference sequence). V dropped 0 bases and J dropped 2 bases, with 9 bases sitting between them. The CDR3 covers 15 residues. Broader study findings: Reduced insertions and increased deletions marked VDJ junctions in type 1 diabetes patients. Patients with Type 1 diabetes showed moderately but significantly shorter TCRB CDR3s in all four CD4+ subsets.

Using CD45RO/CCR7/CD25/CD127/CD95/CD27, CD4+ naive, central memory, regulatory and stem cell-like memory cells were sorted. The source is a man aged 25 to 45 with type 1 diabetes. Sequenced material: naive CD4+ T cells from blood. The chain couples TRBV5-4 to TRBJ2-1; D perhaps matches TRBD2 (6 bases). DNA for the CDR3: TGTGCCAGCAGCTTGGCAGGAGGGGCCTACAATGAGCAGTTCTTC. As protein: CASSLAGGAYNEQFF.